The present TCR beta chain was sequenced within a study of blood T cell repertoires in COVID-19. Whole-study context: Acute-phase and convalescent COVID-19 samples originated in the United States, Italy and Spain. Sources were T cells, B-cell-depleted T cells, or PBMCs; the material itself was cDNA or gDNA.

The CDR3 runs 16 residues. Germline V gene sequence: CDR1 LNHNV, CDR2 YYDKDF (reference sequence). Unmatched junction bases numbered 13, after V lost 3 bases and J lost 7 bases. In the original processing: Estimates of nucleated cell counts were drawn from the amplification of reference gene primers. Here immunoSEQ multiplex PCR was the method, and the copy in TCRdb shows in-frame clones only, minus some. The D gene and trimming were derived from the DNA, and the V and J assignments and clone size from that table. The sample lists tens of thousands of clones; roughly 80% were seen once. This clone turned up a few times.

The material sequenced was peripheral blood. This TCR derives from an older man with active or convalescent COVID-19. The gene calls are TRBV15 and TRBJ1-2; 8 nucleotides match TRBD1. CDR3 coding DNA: TGTGCCACCAGCAGTACAACCCAGGGGGCGCTTCTTGGCTACACCTTC. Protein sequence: CATSSTTQGALLGYTF.